This T cell receptor (beta chain) was observed in a study of CD8+ T cells in alopecia areata. Study-wide context: Treated patients received severity scores based on the percentage of scalp area affected.

This clone was detected only a few times. Antigen unknown. There are 13 residues in the CDR3. CDR1 LNHDA and CDR2 SQIVND come from the germline V gene (reference sequence). V was clipped by 3 bases and J by 2 bases; unmatched bases: 0. Following extraction, RNA underwent reverse transcription to cDNA, which served as the sequencing template. The table came from immunoSEQ multiplex PCR; TCRdb's copy has only in-frame clones and leaves some out. This table has about 270,000 clones, around 64% appearing once. Treatment meaning: oral pan-JAK inhibitor, 5-10 mg twice daily. The study, taken as a whole, reports: Sequenced scalp T cells also include alphabeta T cells resident in normal skin. Scalp and blood samples kept many expanded lesional clones throughout tofacitinib.

The V call is TRBV19, the J call TRBJ2-5, with 7 bases identical to TRBD2. The sequence derives from a human donor with alopecia areata. Specimen: CD4+ T cells sorted from blood, collected around week 54, from a patient treated with tofacitinib. The CDR3 region has the DNA TGTGCCAGTAGTATGGGGGGGCAAGAGACCCAGTACTTC. Amino acid sequence: CASSMGGQETQYF.